This T cell receptor (beta chain) stems from a study of cytomegalovirus exposure and HLA in healthy donors. Libraries were prepared by immunoSEQ multiplex PCR; TCRdb keeps only in-frame clonotypes and omits some of them. The sample shows about 130,000 clones, around 80% of them seen only once. The V end was cut by 10 bases, the J end by 3 bases, with 9 bases between. CDR1 and CDR2 from the germline V gene are MNHEY and SVGAGI. The CDR3 is 12 residues long. Sequencing was done on a sample of PBMCs. This sequence joins TRBV6-5 and TRBJ2-2, with D perhaps matching TRBD2 (5 bases). The receptor was derived from a man aged 25 to 40 in good health and CMV-seropositive. The CDR3 region is CATEGDTGELFF. The CDR3 DNA is TGTGCCACCGAGGGTGACACCGGGGAGCTGTTTTTT.